This TCR beta chain emerged from a study of T-cell reconstitution after alpha-beta-depleted transplantation in children. Construction of the TCRbeta library involved unique molecular identifiers. MiXCR was run by TCRdb on the PCR reads, yielding one entry per CDR3 protein. Here the sample spans 500,000 or so distinct CDR3 sequences, approximately 32% being singletons. Trimming removed 2 bases from V and 2 bases from J; junction bases left unmatched: 8. CDR3 length equals 17 residues. Germline values: CDR1 MNHEY, CDR2 SMNVEV (reference sequence). The specimen was PBMCs from the stem cell graft donor, collected from the stem cell graft. The clonotype comes from a human donor who donated a stem cell graft to a child with aplastic anemia. This chain links TRBV27 with TRBJ2-1; 8 bases are a match to TRBD2. The CDR3 DNA sequence: TGTGCCAGCAGTTTAGGATGGACCGGGAGGGCCTACAATGAGCAGTTCTTC. Translated: CASSLGWTGRAYNEQFF.